Shown below are 17 T cell receptor beta chains from a single sample sequenced in a study of cytomegalovirus exposure and HLA in healthy donors (dated 2017 in TCRdb). Library preparation was by the immunoSEQ multiplex PCR assay. This immuneACCESS table, as held by TCRdb, lists in-frame sequences with V and J called but not all clones. Of the missing ones, under half trace to an unresolved V gene in checked studies; the others have no known cause. In this sample the table shows 110,000 to 150,000 clones, roughly 92% of which occur a single time. The biggest ten clones account for about 0.7% of the sample. The sequenced sample was PBMCs. Receptors originate from a man between 18 and 29 years old in good health and CMV-seronegative.

The rearrangement links TRBV27 to TRBJ2-3; D perhaps matches TRBD2 (6 bases). Germline V gene lookup returns CDR1 MNHEY and CDR2 SMNVEV (reference sequence). V was cut by 4 bases and J by 2 bases, with 13 bases left in between. This CDR3 is built from 15 residues. CDR3 loop: CASSSRGTPTDTQYF. The DNA for the CDR3 is TGTGCCAGCAGTTCCCGGGGGACCCCCACAGATACGCAGTATTTT.

The CDR3 DNA is TGTGCCAGCAGAAGTCTCAGGGGGCGAGGCGAAAAACTGTTTTTT. This sequence encodes CASRSLRGRGEKLFF. The chain carries TRBV6-5 and TRBJ1-4, with 8 bases matching TRBD1. V lost 6 bases and J lost 8; bases outside the gene matches: 11. The CDR3 has 15 amino acids. Germline V lookup: CDR1 MNHEY, CDR2 SVGAGI.

CDR3 sequence: CASSSGRSGANVLTF. The CDR3 nucleotides are TGTGCCAGCAGTTCAGGGCGCTCTGGGGCCAACGTCCTGACTTTC. V gene TRBV5-6 combines with J gene TRBJ2-6, with D possibly being TRBD1 (5 bases). This CDR3 has 15 amino acids. Germline V gene sequence: CDR1 SGHDT, CDR2 YYEEEE. Trimming stripped 5 bases from V and 0 bases from J, with 9 bases between.

The chain joins TRBV4-3 to TRBJ1-1, with D possibly TRBD1 on 6 matching bases. The CDR3 totals 17 residues. Germline CDR1 reads LGHNA; CDR2 reads YSLEER. V dropped 5 bases and J dropped 1 base, with 20 bases sitting between them. Here the CDR3 DNA reads TGCGCCAGCAGCGACGACGGGCCTCAGGGGTGGAACACTGAAGCTTTCTTT. Translated: CASSDDGPQGWNTEAFF.

This chain links TRBV5-1 with TRBJ2-3, with 13 bases aligning to TRBD2. There are 16 residues in the CDR3. The V gene end was trimmed by 3 bases and the J gene end by 2 bases; junction bases not matched to a gene: 3. Germline V gene data show CDR1 as SGHRS and CDR2 as YFSETQ. CDR3 sequence (DNA): TGCGCCAGCAGCTGGGGACTAGCGGGGACCACAGATACGCAGTATTTT. Its protein product is CASSWGLAGTTDTQYF.

This rearrangement joins TRBV9 to TRBJ2-1; D possibly corresponds to TRBD1 (7 bases). The germline V and J ends were trimmed by 1 base and 8 bases, with 13 bases remaining between them. This CDR3 is 14 amino acids long. Per germline, CDR1 SGDLS and CDR2 YYNGEE. The chain's CDR3 is CASSVSGQRDEQFF. DNA for the CDR3: TGTGCCAGCAGCGTATCGGGACAGCGGGATGAGCAGTTCTTC.

The CDR3 DNA reads as TGTGCCAGCACCTACATTGCCGGGGACACTGAAGCTTTCTTT. Amino acids: CASTYIAGDTEAFF. The rearrangement uses TRBV6-6 and TRBJ1-1; D not certain. The CDR3 is 14 residues long. Deletions cut 7 bases from V and 3 bases from J, with 15 bases between. Germline values: CDR1 MNHNY, CDR2 SVGAGI (reference sequence).

This clone has a handful of counts. The V and J genes are TRBV9 and TRBJ1-2; a possible D gene is TRBD1 (6 bases). This CDR3 comprises 13 residues. Trimming stripped 6 bases from V and 3 bases from J, with 12 bases between. The germline CDR1 and CDR2 sequences are SGDLS and YYNGEE. The CDR3 region has the DNA TGTGCCAGCACCGCCGAGGGGGACTATGGCTACACCTTC. Its protein product is CASTAEGDYGYTF.

This rearrangement joins TRBV11-2 to TRBJ2-3, with D perhaps matching TRBD2 (5 bases). The germline gives CDR1 SGHAT, CDR2 FQNNGV. The V end was cut by 1 base, the J end by 2 bases, with 13 bases between. The CDR3 runs 16 residues. The CDR3 region has the DNA TGTGCCAGCAGCTTAGGGACTCGGGAAGACACAGATACGCAGTATTTT. As protein: CASSLGTREDTDTQYF.

This clone has just a few counts. V gene TRBV6-1 combines with J gene TRBJ2-7, with TRBD1 matching over 8 bases. Trimming took 6 bases from V and 4 from J; bases not matched to a gene: 5. Germline CDR1 reads MNHNS; CDR2 reads SASEGT. This CDR3 region has 13 residues. This CDR3 is CASSQGQDYEQYV. DNA of the CDR3: TGTGCCAGCAGCCAGGGACAGGATTACGAGCAGTACGTC.

V usage is TRBV6-6 and J usage is TRBJ2-2; D gene unclear. Germline V gene sequence: CDR1 MNHNY, CDR2 SVGAGI (reference sequence). The ends were cut back, 2 bases at V and 0 bases at J, with 4 bases in the middle. The CDR3 sequence is 14 residues long. The CDR3 sequence: CASSYGPNTGELFF. Here the CDR3 DNA reads TGTGCCAGCAGTTACGGCCCGAACACCGGGGAGCTGTTTTTT.

This chain connects TRBV25-1 to TRBJ2-1, with a tentative D call TRBD2 (6 bases). Germline-derived CDR1 and CDR2 are MGHDK and SYGVNS. The CDR3 extends over 15 amino acids. V was clipped by 3 bases and J by 0 bases, with 9 bases between them. The CDR3 DNA sequence: TGTGCCAGCAGTGATACGGGAGCCTCCTACAATGAGCAGTTCTTC. This gives the protein CASSDTGASYNEQFF.

The rearrangement uses TRBV18 and TRBJ2-5, with TRBD2 identical over 10 bases. This CDR3 has 15 residues. Germline V gene lookup returns CDR1 KGHSH and CDR2 LQKENI. With V trimmed by 3 bases and J by 4 bases, 5 bases remained unmatched. CDR3 nucleotide sequence: TGTGCCAGCTCACCTGAGGGACTAGCGAGAGAGACCCAGTACTTC. It yields the protein CASSPEGLARETQYF.

The gene calls are TRBV2 and TRBJ2-7, with D perhaps TRBD1 (5 bases). The ends were cut back, 7 bases at V and 3 bases at J, with 13 bases in the middle. Germline V CDR1 and CDR2: SNHLY, FYNNEI. The CDR3 has 13 amino acids. The DNA of the CDR3 is TGTGCCAGCAAGGTCAGGGTCTTCTACGAGCAGTACGTC. This sequence encodes CASKVRVFYEQYV.

This clone was found once. The CDR3 nucleotides are TGTGCCAGCGGAAAACAGTTTAGCAATCAGCCCCAGCATTTT. Its translation: CASGKQFSNQPQHF. The chain carries TRBV2 and TRBJ1-5; the D is unclear. From germline, CDR1 is SNHLY and CDR2 FYNNEI. V was shortened by 8 bases and J by 0 bases, with 11 bases between the two germline ends. The CDR3 sequence is 14 residues long.

The rearrangement uses TRBV7-8 and TRBJ1-5, with a weak D call TRBD1 (5 bases). In germline, CDR1 is SGHVS, CDR2 FQNEAQ. The V end was cut by 4 bases, the J end by 0 bases, with 10 bases between. This CDR3 comprises 15 residues. CDR3 bases: TGTGCCAGCAGCTCCCACGGGGGTAGCAATCAGCCCCAGCATTTT. Its protein is CASSSHGGSNQPQHF.

The V call is TRBV29-1, the J call TRBJ2-5; 7 nucleotides align to TRBD1. This CDR3 is 15 amino acids long. Germline V gives CDR1 SQVTM, CDR2 ANQGSEA. Trimming took 0 bases from V and 4 from J; bases not matched to a gene: 8. The CDR3 nucleotides read TGCAGCGTTGAAGAAGGGGGCCCCCCGGTAGAGACCCAGTACTTC. This encodes CSVEEGGPPVETQYF.